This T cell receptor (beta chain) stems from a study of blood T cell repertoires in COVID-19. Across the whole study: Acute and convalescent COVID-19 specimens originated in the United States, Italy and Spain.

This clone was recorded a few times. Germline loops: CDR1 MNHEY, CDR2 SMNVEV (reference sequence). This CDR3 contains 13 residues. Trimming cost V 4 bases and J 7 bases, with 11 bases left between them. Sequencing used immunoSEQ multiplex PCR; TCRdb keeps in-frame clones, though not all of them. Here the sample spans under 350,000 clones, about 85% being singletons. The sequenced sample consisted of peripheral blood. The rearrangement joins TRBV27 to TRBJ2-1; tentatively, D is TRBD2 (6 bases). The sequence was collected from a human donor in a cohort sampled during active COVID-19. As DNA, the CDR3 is TGTGCCAGCAGTTGGATCCGGGGGAATGAGCAGTTCTTC. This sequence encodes CASSWIRGNEQFF.